Listed below are T cell receptor beta chains from one sample, sequenced in a study of T cells in Graves' hyperthyroidism and ophthalmopathy. MiXCR, applied by TCRdb to the multiplex PCR reads, yields one record per CDR3 protein. Of some 570,000 distinct CDR3 sequences detected, 14% appear once; the ten largest clones hold 7% to 9%. The specimen was blood. The receptors were gathered from a woman aged 18-35 years with Graves' ophthalmopathy. CDR3s include the opening cysteine and the closing phenylalanine or tryptophan. Each record gives: V gene, J gene, D gene, clone size, CDR3 protein, CDR3 DNA. D genes are given only for firm matches. Size is omitted from some rows. Given values are once, few, many or a class for expanded clones.

>TRBV30|TRBJ1-6|-|few
CAWSRINSPLHF
TGTGCCTGGAGTAGGATCAATTCACCCCTCCACTTT
>TRBV3-1|TRBJ2-1|TRBD1|-
CASSQVGGTGKTYEQFF
TGTGCCAGCAGCCAAGTCGGCGGGACAGGAAAAACCTACGAGCAGTTCTTC
>TRBV12-3/TRBV12-4|TRBJ2-2|-|many
CASTNTRGTTGELFF
TGTGCCAGCACCAATACAAGGGGTACCACCGGGGAGCTGTTTTTT
>TRBV5-4|TRBJ2-1|-|few
CASSHFYSYNEQFF
TGTGCCAGCAGCCATTTTTACTCCTACAATGAGCAGTTCTTC
>TRBV29-1|TRBJ1-1|-|many
CSVEDYRAGLRDTEAFF
TGCAGCGTTGAAGATTATCGGGCAGGGCTAAGGGACACTGAAGCTTTCTTT
>TRBV29-1|TRBJ2-2|TRBD1|many
CSVVGGQSTGELFF
TGCAGCGTTGTAGGGGGCCAGAGCACCGGGGAGCTGTTTTTT
>TRBV6-1|TRBJ1-5|-|-
CASSADRNQPQHF
TGTGCCAGCAGTGCTGACAGGAATCAGCCCCAGCATTTT
>TRBV6-1|TRBJ1-1|TRBD1|many
CASSHPGQGFPNTEAFF
TGTGCCAGCAGCCACCCGGGACAGGGGTTTCCGAACACTGAAGCTTTCTTT
>TRBV7-9|TRBJ2-7|TRBD1|many
CASSSGTGEGIHEQYF
TGTGCCAGCAGCTCGGGGACAGGGGAAGGGATCCACGAGCAGTACTTC
>TRBV20-1|TRBJ2-1|-|-
CSARLGGSSYNEQFF
TGCAGTGCTAGGTTAGGCGGTAGCTCCTACAATGAGCAGTTCTTC
>TRBV20-1|TRBJ1-5|TRBD1|few
CSASDRGRWSNQPQHF
TGCAGTGCTTCGGACAGGGGTCGTTGGAGCAATCAGCCCCAGCATTTT
>TRBV30|TRBJ2-5|TRBD2|many
CAWSDRGHGLAGLETQYF
TGTGCCTGGAGTGACCGGGGGCATGGACTAGCGGGATTGGAGACCCAGTACTTC
>TRBV20-1|TRBJ2-1|-|many
CSARAGDPRLSRSYNEQFF
TGCAGTGCTAGAGCTGGGGACCCCAGACTATCCCGCTCCTACAATGAGCAGTTCTTC
>TRBV13|TRBJ2-5|-|many
CASSAGETQYF
TGTGCCAGCAGCGCGGGAGAGACCCAGTACTTC
>TRBV3-1|TRBJ2-3|TRBD2|many
CASSQDGLAGGPDTQYF
TGTGCCAGCAGCCAAGATGGACTAGCGGGAGGCCCAGATACGCAGTATTTT
>TRBV4-3|TRBJ2-6|-|-
CASSRRGRVFSGANVLTF
TGCGCCAGCAGCCGGAGGGGCCGCGTCTTCTCTGGGGCCAACGTCCTGACTTTC
>TRBV6-1|TRBJ2-2|-|many
CASSLPSGGQNTGELFF
TGTGCCAGCAGTTTACCATCCGGTGGACAAAACACCGGGGAGCTGTTTTTT
>TRBV7-2|TRBJ1-5|TRBD1|many
CASSLTGADQPQHF
TGTGCCAGCAGCCTTACAGGGGCCGATCAGCCCCAGCATTTT
>TRBV10-3|TRBJ2-7|-|many
CAISESPGEQYF
TGTGCCATCAGTGAGTCGCCGGGGGAGCAGTACTTC
>TRBV6-1|TRBJ1-1|-|many
CASRSPRGSNTEAFF
TGTGCCAGCAGAAGCCCCAGGGGCTCGAACACTGAAGCTTTCTTT
>TRBV28|TRBJ1-6|-|once
CASSRGRNSPLHF
TGTGCCAGCAGCCGGGGGAGGAATTCACCCCTCCACTTT
>TRBV6-2/TRBV6-3|TRBJ2-2|TRBD2|few
CASRVASGLSGELFF
TGTGCCAGCAGGGTGGCTAGCGGGTTATCGGGGGAGCTGTTTTTT
>TRBV7-9|TRBJ1-5|TRBD1|-
CASSEPRTGGNQPQHF
TGTGCCAGCAGCGAGCCTAGGACAGGGGGCAATCAGCCCCAGCATTTT
>TRBV6-2/TRBV6-3|TRBJ2-1|-|many
CASSYGFGRGNLNEQFF
TGTGCCAGCAGTTACGGATTCGGCAGGGGTAATTTGAATGAGCAGTTCTTC
>TRBV18|TRBJ1-2|-|-
CASSPEGVSTATF
TGTGCCAGCTCACCAGAAGGGGTTTCCACCGCTACCTTC
>TRBV30|TRBJ2-7|-|few
CAWTGGAGYEQYF
TGTGCCTGGACAGGGGGGGCCGGGTACGAGCAGTACTTC
>TRBV19|TRBJ2-7|-|few
CASSMRQGTYEQYF
TGTGCCAGTAGTATGCGGCAGGGAACCTACGAGCAGTACTTC
>TRBV6-6|TRBJ2-7|TRBD2|many
CASSYTVGLADEQYF
TGTGCCAGCAGTTACACTGTGGGACTAGCGGACGAGCAGTACTTC
>TRBV7-2|TRBJ2-1|TRBD2|many
CASSAGLANNEQFF
TGTGCCAGCAGCGCGGGACTAGCTAACAATGAGCAGTTCTTC
>TRBV6-2/TRBV6-3|TRBJ1-3|-|-
CASSYSIGDTGNTIYF
TGTGCCAGCAGTTACTCGATCGGAGACACCGGAAACACCATATATTTT
>TRBV11-3|TRBJ1-2|-|many
CASSLDSWGSQGYGYTF
TGTGCCAGCAGCTTAGATTCGTGGGGGAGTCAGGGATATGGCTACACCTTC
>TRBV20-1|TRBJ1-2|TRBD1|many
CSATLGQKVSNYGYTF
TGCAGTGCCACGTTGGGACAGAAAGTATCTAACTATGGCTACACCTTC
>TRBV11-2|TRBJ2-5|TRBD1|many
CASSIGTGGQETQYF
TGTGCCAGCAGCATCGGGACAGGGGGCCAAGAGACCCAGTACTTC
>TRBV28|TRBJ1-2|TRBD1|many
CASSLGTDYGYTF
TGTGCCAGCAGTTTAGGGACAGACTATGGCTACACCTTC
>TRBV5-1|TRBJ2-1|TRBD1|-
CASSRGQALALPVNEQFF
TGCGCCAGCAGCAGGGGACAGGCCCTTGCCCTACCGGTCAATGAGCAGTTCTTC
>TRBV12-3/TRBV12-4|TRBJ2-5|-|many
CASTPWGRETQYF
TGTGCCAGCACCCCCTGGGGGCGGGAGACCCAGTACTTC
>TRBV5-1|TRBJ2-3|TRBD2|many
CASSSRTSGREDTQYF
TGCGCCAGCAGCTCCCGGACTAGCGGGAGGGAAGATACGCAGTATTTT
>TRBV11-2|TRBJ2-2|-|many
CASSLLRTRTGELFF
TGTGCCAGCAGCTTATTGCGGACTCGCACCGGGGAGCTGTTTTTT
>TRBV27|TRBJ2-4|-|many
CASSRPRRLAKNIQYF
TGTGCCAGCAGCCGACCCCGTAGGCTAGCCAAAAACATTCAGTACTTC
>TRBV12-3/TRBV12-4|TRBJ2-1|-|-
CASSLRGHPSYNEQFF
TGTGCCAGCAGTTTACGGGGGCACCCCTCCTACAATGAGCAGTTCTTC
>TRBV7-9|TRBJ2-7|-|-
CASSSYRVPYEQYF
TGTGCCAGCAGCTCCTACAGGGTACCCTACGAGCAGTACTTC
>TRBV6-1|TRBJ1-1|TRBD1|many
CASIPGTANTEAFF
TGTGCCAGCATACCCGGGACAGCTAACACTGAAGCTTTCTTT
>TRBV20-1|TRBJ1-2|TRBD1|few
CSARDGPGGQWNYGYTF
TGCAGTGCTAGAGATGGGCCAGGGGGACAATGGAACTATGGCTACACCTTC
>TRBV27|TRBJ2-7|TRBD2|few
CASRTSGPRGEQYF
TGTGCCAGCAGGACTAGCGGGCCAAGGGGCGAGCAGTACTTC
>TRBV20-1|TRBJ1-6|TRBD1|-
CSATGQPDSPLHF
TGCAGTGCTACGGGACAGCCAGATTCACCCCTCCACTTT
>TRBV7-2|TRBJ1-1|-|many
CASSLRWGNTEAFF
TGTGCCAGCAGCTTACGGTGGGGGAACACTGAAGCTTTCTTT
>TRBV11-3|TRBJ2-7|-|many
CASSLDGAGRYEQYF
TGTGCCAGCAGCTTAGACGGGGCAGGGAGGTACGAGCAGTACTTC
>TRBV7-7|TRBJ2-3|-|-
CASARGSQSDTQYF
TGTGCTAGTGCGCGGGGCAGTCAATCAGATACGCAGTATTTT
>TRBV3-1|TRBJ2-3|TRBD2|-
CASSQDGGLAGADTQYF
TGTGCCAGCAGCCAAGATGGTGGGCTAGCGGGAGCAGATACGCAGTATTTT
>TRBV6-2/TRBV6-3|TRBJ2-5|-|-
CASSYETRWQETQYF
TGTGCCAGCAGTTACGAGACTAGGTGGCAAGAGACCCAGTACTTC
>TRBV7-3|TRBJ2-1|-|-
CASSLTPLRHEQFF
TGTGCCAGCAGCTTAACTCCTCTTCGTCATGAGCAGTTCTTC
>TRBV29-1|TRBJ1-2|TRBD1|-
CSVEGVDREYDGYTF
TGCAGCGTTGAAGGGGTTGACAGGGAGTACGATGGCTACACCTTC
>TRBV6-5|TRBJ2-6|-|few
CASSYSEGGLQSGANVLTF
TGTGCCAGCAGTTACTCGGAAGGAGGCCTACAATCTGGGGCCAACGTCCTGACTTTC
>TRBV30|TRBJ2-1|TRBD1|-
CARFRGPPDNEQFF
TGTGCCCGGTTCAGGGGGCCTCCTGACAATGAGCAGTTCTTC